This T cell receptor (beta chain) appears in the sequencing data of a study of CD8 T cells in ankylosing spondylitis. In making TCR beta libraries, quantitative 5'-RACE with molecular barcodes was used. Using its own MiXCR run on the 5' RACE reads, TCRdb lists one record per CDR3 protein. The sample includes a few hundred thousand distinct CDR3 sequences, 20% of them seen just once. General study findings and limits: Disease-linked clones displayed a CD8+ phenotype and appeared relatively rarely in peripheral blood. Disease-linked clones reportedly showed significant enrichment in matched ankylosing spondylitis synovial fluid.

The CDR3 spans 15 residues. Trimming stripped 0 bases from V and 0 bases from J, with 9 bases between. Germline V gene lookup returns CDR1 MGHRA and CDR2 YSYEKL. This clonotype was counted a single time. The antigen is not known. The chain has TRBV4-1 and TRBJ2-7; D ambiguous. The material sequenced was blood, either unsorted or a sorted T cell fraction (not recorded which). The receptor comes from a female donor with ankylosing spondylitis or in good health (not recorded which). The CDR3 nucleotides read TGCGCCAGCAGCCAAGATCGGAGTAGCTCCTACGAGCAGTACTTC. This translates into CASSQDRSSSYEQYF.